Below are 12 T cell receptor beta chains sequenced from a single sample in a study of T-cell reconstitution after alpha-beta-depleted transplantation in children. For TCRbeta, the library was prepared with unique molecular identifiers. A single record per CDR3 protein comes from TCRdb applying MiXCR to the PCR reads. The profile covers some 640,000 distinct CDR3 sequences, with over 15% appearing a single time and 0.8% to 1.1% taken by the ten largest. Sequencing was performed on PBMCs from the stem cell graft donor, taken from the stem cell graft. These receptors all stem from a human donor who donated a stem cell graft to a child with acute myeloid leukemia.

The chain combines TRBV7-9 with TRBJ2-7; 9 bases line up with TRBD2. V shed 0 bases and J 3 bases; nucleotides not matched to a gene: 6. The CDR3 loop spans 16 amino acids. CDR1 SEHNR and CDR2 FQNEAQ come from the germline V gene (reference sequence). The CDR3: CASSLAQRGVNYEQYF. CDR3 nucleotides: TGTGCCAGCAGCTTAGCACAGCGGGGGGTCAACTACGAGCAGTACTTC.

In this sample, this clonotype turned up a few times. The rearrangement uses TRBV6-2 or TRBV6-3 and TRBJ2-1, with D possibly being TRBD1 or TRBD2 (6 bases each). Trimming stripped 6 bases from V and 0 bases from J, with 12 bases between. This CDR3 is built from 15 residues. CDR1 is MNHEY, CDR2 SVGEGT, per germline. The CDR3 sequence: CASSGGPSSYNEQFF. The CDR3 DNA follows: TGTGCCAGCAGCGGGGGCCCGAGCTCCTACAATGAGCAGTTCTTC.

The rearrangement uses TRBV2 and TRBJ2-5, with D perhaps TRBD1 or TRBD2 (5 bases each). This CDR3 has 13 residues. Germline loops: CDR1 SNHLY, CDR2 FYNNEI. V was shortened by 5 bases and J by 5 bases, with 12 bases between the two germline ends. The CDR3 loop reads CASSLNWGETQYF. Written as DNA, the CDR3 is TGTGCCAGCAGTCTAAATTGGGGGGAGACCCAGTACTTC.

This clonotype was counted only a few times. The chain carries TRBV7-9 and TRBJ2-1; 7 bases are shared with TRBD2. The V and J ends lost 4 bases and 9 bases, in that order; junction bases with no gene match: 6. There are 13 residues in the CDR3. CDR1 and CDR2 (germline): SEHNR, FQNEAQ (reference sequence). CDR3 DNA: TGTGCCAGCAGCTCCACTAGCGCTGGTGAGCAGTTCTTC. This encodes CASSSTSAGEQFF. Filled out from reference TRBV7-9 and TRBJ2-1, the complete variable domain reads DTGVSQNPRHKITKRGQNVTFRCDPISEHNRLYWYRQTLGQGPEFLTYFQNEAQLEKSRLLSDRFSAERPKGSFSTLEIQRTEQGDSAMYLCASSSTSAGEQFFGPGTRLTVL.

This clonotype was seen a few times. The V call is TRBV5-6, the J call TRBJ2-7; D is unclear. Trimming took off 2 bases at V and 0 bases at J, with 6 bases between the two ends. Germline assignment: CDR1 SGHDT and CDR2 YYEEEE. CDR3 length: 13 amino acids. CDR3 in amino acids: CASSLDTSYEQYF. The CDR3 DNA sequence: TGTGCCAGCAGCTTAGACACCTCCTACGAGCAGTACTTC.

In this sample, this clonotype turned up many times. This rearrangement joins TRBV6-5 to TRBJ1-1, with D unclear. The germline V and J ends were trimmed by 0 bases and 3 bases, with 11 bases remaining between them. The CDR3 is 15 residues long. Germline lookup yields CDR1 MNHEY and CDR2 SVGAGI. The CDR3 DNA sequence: TGTGCCAGCAGTTACTCGAACCTGGTAGACACTGAAGCTTTCTTT. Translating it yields CASSYSNLVDTEAFF.

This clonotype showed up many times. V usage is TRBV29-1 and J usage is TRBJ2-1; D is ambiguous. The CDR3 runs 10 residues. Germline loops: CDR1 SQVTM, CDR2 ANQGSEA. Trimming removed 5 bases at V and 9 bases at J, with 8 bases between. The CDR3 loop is CSVLHIEQFF. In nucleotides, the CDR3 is TGCAGCGTTCTACATATTGAGCAGTTCTTC.

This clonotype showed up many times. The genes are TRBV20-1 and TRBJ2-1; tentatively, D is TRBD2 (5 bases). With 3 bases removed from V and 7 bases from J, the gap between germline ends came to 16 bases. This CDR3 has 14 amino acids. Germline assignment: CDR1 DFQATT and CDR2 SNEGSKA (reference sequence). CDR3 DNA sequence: TGCAGTGCTAGCACCCTCGGACTTCGAAATGAGCAGTTCTTC. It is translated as CSASTLGLRNEQFF.

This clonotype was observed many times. The CDR3 region is CATSRDRQGSYEQYF. The CDR3 coding sequence is TGTGCCACCAGCAGAGATAGGCAGGGTAGCTACGAGCAGTACTTC. The chain carries TRBV15 and TRBJ2-7; possible D gene TRBD1, 5 bases. The ends were cut back, 0 bases at V and 3 bases at J, with 12 bases in the middle. Germline lookup yields CDR1 LNHNV and CDR2 YYDKDF (reference sequence). This CDR3 spans 15 amino acids.

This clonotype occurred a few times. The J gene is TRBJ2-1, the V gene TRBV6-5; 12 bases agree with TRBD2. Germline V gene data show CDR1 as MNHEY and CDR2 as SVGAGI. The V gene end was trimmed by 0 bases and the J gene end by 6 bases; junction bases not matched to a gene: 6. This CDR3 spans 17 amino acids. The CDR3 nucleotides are TGTGCCAGCAGTTACTCGATTGGACTAGCGGGGAGCAATGAGCAGTTCTTC. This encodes CASSYSIGLAGSNEQFF.

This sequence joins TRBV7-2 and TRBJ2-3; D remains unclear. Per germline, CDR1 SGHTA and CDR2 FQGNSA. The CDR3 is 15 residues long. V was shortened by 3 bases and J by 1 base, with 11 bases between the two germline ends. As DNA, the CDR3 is TGTGCCAGCAGCTTGATTAACAGCCGCACAGATACGCAGTATTTT. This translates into CASSLINSRTDTQYF.

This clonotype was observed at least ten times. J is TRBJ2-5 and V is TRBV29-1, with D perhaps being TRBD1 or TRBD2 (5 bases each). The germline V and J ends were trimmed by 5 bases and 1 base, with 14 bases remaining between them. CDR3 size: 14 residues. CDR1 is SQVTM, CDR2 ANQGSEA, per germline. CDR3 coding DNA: TGCAGCGTTTTGGTGGTGGGGGTCCAAGAGACCCAGTACTTC. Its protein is CSVLVVGVQETQYF.